This is a list of T cell receptor beta chains from one sample in a study of blood T cell repertoires in COVID-19. Sequencing used immunoSEQ multiplex PCR; TCRdb keeps in-frame clones, though not all of them. Of about 160,000 clones in the sample, more than 70% were seen once. The material sequenced was peripheral blood. These receptors came from a man aged 18 to 29 with active or convalescent COVID-19. CDR3s include the opening cysteine and the closing phenylalanine or tryptophan. Size values are once, few and many counts, or a class for expanded clones, and some rows have none.

V	size	J	CDR3
TRBV6-5	-	TRBJ1-1	CASRWTRSTEAFF
TRBV18	-	TRBJ2-6	CASSPQPGGVSGANVLTF
TRBV4-2	-	TRBJ1-5	CASSQDRRGPGNQPQHF
TRBV3-1/TRBV3-2	-	TRBJ1-2	CASSQGRTSGGYTF
TRBV12-5	-	TRBJ2-5	CASALTTGVETQYF
TRBV11-2	once	TRBJ1-3	CASSLVPGSGNTIYF
TRBV4-2	-	TRBJ2-5	CASSQRAPGTETQYF
TRBV7-6	-	TRBJ1-1	CASSSQGGGNTEAFF
TRBV27	-	TRBJ2-5	CASRTDRLQETQYF
TRBV28	-	TRBJ2-7	CASSSPGLAYLSYEQYF
TRBV7-8	-	TRBJ1-1	CASSLEGRNTEAFF
TRBV7-6	-	TRBJ2-7	CASSLGSNPREQYF
TRBV6-1	-	TRBJ2-7	CASSEAPDNEQYF
TRBV12-3/TRBV12-4	-	TRBJ1-3	CASSPWRGNTIYF
TRBV25-1	-	TRBJ1-6	CASSPGQANSPLHF
TRBV7-3	-	TRBJ1-1	CASSLMGQGEGTEAFF